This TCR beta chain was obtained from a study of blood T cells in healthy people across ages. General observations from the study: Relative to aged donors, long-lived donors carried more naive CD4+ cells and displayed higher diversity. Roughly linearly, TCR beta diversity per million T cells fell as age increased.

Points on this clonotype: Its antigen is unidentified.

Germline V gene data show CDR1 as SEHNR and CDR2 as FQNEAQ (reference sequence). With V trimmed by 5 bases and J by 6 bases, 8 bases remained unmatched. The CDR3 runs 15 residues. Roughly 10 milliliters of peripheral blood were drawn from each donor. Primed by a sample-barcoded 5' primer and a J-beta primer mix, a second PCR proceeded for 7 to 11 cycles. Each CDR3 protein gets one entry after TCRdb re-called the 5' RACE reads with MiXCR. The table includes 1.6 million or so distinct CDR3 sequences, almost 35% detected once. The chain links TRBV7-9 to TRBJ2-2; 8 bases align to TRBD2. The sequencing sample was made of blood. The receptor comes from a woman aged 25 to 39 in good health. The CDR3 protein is CASSQAGAPAGELFF. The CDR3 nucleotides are TGTGCCAGCAGCCAAGCGGGAGCCCCAGCCGGGGAGCTGTTTTTT.